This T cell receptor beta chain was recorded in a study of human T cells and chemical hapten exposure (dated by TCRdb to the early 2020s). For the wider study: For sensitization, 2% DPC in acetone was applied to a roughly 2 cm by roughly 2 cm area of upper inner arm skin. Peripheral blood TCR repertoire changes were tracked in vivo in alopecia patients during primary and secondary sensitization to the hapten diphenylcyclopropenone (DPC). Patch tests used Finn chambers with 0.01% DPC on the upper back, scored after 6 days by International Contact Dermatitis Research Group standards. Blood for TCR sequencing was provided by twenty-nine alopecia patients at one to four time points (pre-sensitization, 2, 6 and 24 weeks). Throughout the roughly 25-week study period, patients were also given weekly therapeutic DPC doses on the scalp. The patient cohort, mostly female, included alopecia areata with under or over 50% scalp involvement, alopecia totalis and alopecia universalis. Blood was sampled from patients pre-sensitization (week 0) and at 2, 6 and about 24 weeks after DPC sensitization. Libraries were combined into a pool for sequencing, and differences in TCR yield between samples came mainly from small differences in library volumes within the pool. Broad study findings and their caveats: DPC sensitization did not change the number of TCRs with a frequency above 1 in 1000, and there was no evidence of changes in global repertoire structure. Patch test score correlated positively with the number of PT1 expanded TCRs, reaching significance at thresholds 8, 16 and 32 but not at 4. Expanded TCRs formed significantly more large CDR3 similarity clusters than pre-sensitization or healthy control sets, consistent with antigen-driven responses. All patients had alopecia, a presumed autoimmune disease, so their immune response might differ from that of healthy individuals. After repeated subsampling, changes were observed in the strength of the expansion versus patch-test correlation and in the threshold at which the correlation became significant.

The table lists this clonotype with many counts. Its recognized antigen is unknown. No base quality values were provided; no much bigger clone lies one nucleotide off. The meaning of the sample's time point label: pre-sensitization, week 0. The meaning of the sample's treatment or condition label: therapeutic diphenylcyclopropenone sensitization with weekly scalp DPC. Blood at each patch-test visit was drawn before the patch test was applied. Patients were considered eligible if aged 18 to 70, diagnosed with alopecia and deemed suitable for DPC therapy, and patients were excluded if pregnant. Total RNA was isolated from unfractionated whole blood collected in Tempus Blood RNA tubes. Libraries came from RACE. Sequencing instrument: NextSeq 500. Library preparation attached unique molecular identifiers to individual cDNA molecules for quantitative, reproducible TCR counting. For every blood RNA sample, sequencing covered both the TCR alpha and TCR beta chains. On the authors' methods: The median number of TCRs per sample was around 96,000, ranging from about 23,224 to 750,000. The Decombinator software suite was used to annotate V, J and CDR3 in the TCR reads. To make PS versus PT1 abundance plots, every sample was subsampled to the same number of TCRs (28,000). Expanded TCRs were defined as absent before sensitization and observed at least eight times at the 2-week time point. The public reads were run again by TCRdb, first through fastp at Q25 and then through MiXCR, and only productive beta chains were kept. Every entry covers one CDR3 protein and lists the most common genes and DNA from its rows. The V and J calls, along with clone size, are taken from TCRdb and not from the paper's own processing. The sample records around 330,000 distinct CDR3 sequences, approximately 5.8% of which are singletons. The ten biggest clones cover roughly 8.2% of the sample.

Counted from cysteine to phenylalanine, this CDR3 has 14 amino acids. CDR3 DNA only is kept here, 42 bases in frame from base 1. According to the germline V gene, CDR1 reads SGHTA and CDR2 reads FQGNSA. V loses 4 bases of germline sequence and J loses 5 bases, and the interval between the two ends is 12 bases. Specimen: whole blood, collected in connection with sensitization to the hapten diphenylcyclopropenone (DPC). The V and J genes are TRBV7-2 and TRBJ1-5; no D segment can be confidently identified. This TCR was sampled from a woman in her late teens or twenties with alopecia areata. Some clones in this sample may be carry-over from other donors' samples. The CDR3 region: CASSSLAVDQPQHF. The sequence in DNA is TGTGCCAGCAGCTCCCTCGCAGTCGATCAGCCCCAGCATTTT.